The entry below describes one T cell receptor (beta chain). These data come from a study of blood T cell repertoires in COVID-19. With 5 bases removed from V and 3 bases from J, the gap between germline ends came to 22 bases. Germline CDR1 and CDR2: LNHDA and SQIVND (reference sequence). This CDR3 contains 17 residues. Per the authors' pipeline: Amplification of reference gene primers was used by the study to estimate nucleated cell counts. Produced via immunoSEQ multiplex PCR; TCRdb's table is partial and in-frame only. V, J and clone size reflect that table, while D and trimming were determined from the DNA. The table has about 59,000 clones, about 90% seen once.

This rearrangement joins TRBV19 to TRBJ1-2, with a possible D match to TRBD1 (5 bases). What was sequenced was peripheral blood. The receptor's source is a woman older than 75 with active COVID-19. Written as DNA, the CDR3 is TGTGCCAGTAGTCTCCCGCCGGGGGGACTACCCGACTATGGCTACACCTTC. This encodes CASSLPPGGLPDYGYTF.